These 18 T cell receptor beta chains came from one sample sequenced in a study of T cells in Graves' hyperthyroidism and ophthalmopathy. It was RNA transcripts that yielded the amplified TCR beta CDR3 regions. The HTBI primer set drove a first-round RT-PCR of the TCR CDR3. MiXCR, run by TCRdb on the multiplex PCR reads, gives a single entry per CDR3 protein. The data show 550,000 to 700,000 distinct CDR3 sequences, around 15% seen once. Sequenced input: blood. These receptors were taken from a woman aged 40 to 50 with Graves' ophthalmopathy.

Ten or more counts support this clonotype. This chain connects TRBV20-1 to TRBJ2-5; 7 nucleotides match TRBD1. The CDR3 length is 16 residues. J was trimmed by 2 bases and V by 0 bases; bases with no gene match: 9. Germline lookup yields CDR1 DFQATT and CDR2 SNEGSKA (reference sequence). This chain's CDR3 is CSARDSRQGVQETQYF. The CDR3 DNA sequence: TGCAGTGCTAGAGATAGCCGACAGGGAGTTCAAGAGACCCAGTACTTC.

This clonotype was counted many times. The rearrangement joins TRBV14 to TRBJ1-1; 7 bases match TRBD1. The CDR3 contains 16 residues. V shed 0 bases and J 2 bases; nucleotides not matched to a gene: 6. In germline, CDR1 is SGHDN, CDR2 FVKESK. In DNA, the CDR3 is TGTGCCAGCAGCCAAGAAGGGGGCCCTTTTAACACTGAAGCTTTCTTT. Its translation: CASSQEGGPFNTEAFF.

This clonotype was detected ten times or more. The chain recombines TRBV12-3 or TRBV12-4 with TRBJ2-5, with a possible D match to TRBD2 (6 bases). CDR3 length equals 12 residues. Trimming cost V 8 bases and J 0 bases, with 7 bases left between them. CDR3 sequence (DNA): TGTGCCAGCGGGGACTACCAAGAGACCCAGTACTTC. Translating gives CASGDYQETQYF.

This clonotype was seen more than once but under ten times. V gene TRBV29-1 combines with J gene TRBJ2-3; no firm D call. The CDR3 is 11 residues long. Trimming cost V 5 bases and J 0 bases, with 3 bases left between them. Germline loops: CDR1 SQVTM, CDR2 ANQGSEA. The CDR3 reads CSVTSTDTQYF. The CDR3 DNA reads as TGCAGCGTTACTAGCACAGATACGCAGTATTTT.

This clonotype appeared many times. The chain uses TRBV20-1 and TRBJ2-5, with D possibly being TRBD2 (6 bases). The V and J ends lost 2 bases and 4 bases respectively, with 17 bases between them. CDR3 size: 15 residues. The germline V gene encodes CDR1 DFQATT and CDR2 SNEGSKA (reference sequence). Here the CDR3 reads CSARQTGVWGETQYF. CDR3 bases: TGCAGTGCTAGACAGACGGGGGTGTGGGGAGAGACCCAGTACTTC.

The J gene is TRBJ1-1, the V gene TRBV29-1; D is ambiguous. Per germline, CDR1 SQVTM and CDR2 ANQGSEA. V shed 4 bases and J shed 6 bases, with 12 bases lying between them. The CDR3 extends over 12 amino acids. The CDR3 spells CSVGTIAAEAFF. The CDR3 bases are TGCAGCGTTGGGACTATAGCAGCTGAAGCTTTCTTT.

This clonotype was seen more than once but under ten times. The chain combines TRBV7-9 with TRBJ1-2; D is ambiguous. There are 14 residues in the CDR3. The V and J ends lost 3 bases and 4 bases respectively, with 12 bases between them. The germline V gene has CDR1 SEHNR and CDR2 FQNEAQ (reference sequence). The DNA for the CDR3 is TGTGCCAGCAGCTTCCCGGGCGAGAGCTATGGCTACACCTTC. Residues: CASSFPGESYGYTF.

The chain uses TRBV7-8 and TRBJ2-7; 9 positions match TRBD2. This CDR3 has 14 residues. The V and J ends lost 6 bases and 1 base, in that order; junction bases with no gene match: 4. Per the germline V gene, CDR1 is SGHVS and CDR2 is FQNEAQ. The CDR3 nucleotides are TGTGCCAGCAGGGACCTAGCGGGGTCCTACGAGCAGTACTTC. Translating gives CASRDLAGSYEQYF. Full variable domain (missing parts from reference TRBV7-8 and TRBJ2-7): GAGVSQSPRYKVAKRGQDVALRCDPISGHVSLFWYQQALGQGPEFLTYFQNEAQLDKSGLPSDRFFAERPEGSVSTLKIQRTQQEDSAVYLCASRDLAGSYEQYFGPGTRLTVT.

This clonotype showed up many times. The CDR3 DNA is TGTGCCAGCAGTGAGGGGGGGGATGGCTACACCTTC. Its protein product is CASSEGGDGYTF. The chain joins TRBV2 to TRBJ1-2; tentatively, D is TRBD1 (5 bases). The germline V gene encodes CDR1 SNHLY and CDR2 FYNNEI. The CDR3 has 12 amino acids. V was shortened by 3 bases and J by 6 bases, with 8 bases between the two germline ends.

Many counts were recorded for this clonotype. The rearrangement joins TRBV6-2 or TRBV6-3 to TRBJ2-7; D gene uncertain. V gave up 6 bases and J gave up 5 bases, with 17 bases separating them. Germline CDR1 and CDR2: MNHEY and SVGEGT. This CDR3 has 14 residues. This CDR3 reads CASSADSERDEQYF. The CDR3 coding sequence is TGTGCCAGCAGCGCCGACTCGGAACGGGACGAGCAGTACTTC.

This clonotype was recorded many times. The V call is TRBV27, the J call TRBJ1-5, with D unresolved. The germline CDR1 and CDR2 sequences are MNHEY and SMNVEV (reference sequence). This CDR3 spans 18 amino acids. The germline V and J ends were trimmed by 4 bases and 4 bases, with 23 bases remaining between them. In DNA, the CDR3 is TGTGCCAGCAGTTCCGAATTTCTAGGGAGGGATATGAATCAGCCCCAGCATTTT. Translation: CASSSEFLGRDMNQPQHF.

This clonotype was seen many times. V gene TRBV7-2 combines with J gene TRBJ2-5; D not resolved. Germline assignment: CDR1 SGHTA and CDR2 FQGNSA. The CDR3 runs to 13 residues. Trimming stripped 1 base from V and 5 bases from J, with 8 bases between. CDR3 in DNA: TGTGCCAGCAGCTTAGTAGTGATGGAGACCCAGTACTTC. Its translation: CASSLVVMETQYF.

This clonotype was observed at least ten times. This clone may be a read error of a much larger clone one base away. The chain recombines TRBV6-5 with TRBJ1-1, with D hard to call. Trimming removed 7 bases at V and 0 bases at J, with 15 bases between. CDR3 length: 15 residues. The V gene's germline CDR1 is MNHEY and CDR2 SVGAGI. The CDR3 DNA is TGTGCCAGCAATTTTCACAGCAGCTTGAACACTGAAGCTTTCTTT. It yields the protein CASNFHSSLNTEAFF.

V gene TRBV14 combines with J gene TRBJ1-1; D remains ambiguous. CDR3 length: 14 amino acids. Germline V gene sequence: CDR1 SGHDN, CDR2 FVKESK. The ends were cut back, 0 bases at V and 5 bases at J, with 10 bases in the middle. The DNA of the CDR3 is TGTGCCAGCAGCCAAGATCACGTCGGGACTGAAGCTTTCTTT. It is translated as CASSQDHVGTEAFF.

The gene calls are TRBV7-9 and TRBJ2-5; 7 positions agree with TRBD2. The germline CDR1 and CDR2 sequences are SEHNR and FQNEAQ (reference sequence). Trimming removed 5 bases from V and 4 bases from J; junction bases left unmatched: 10. This CDR3 has 15 amino acids. CDR3 loop: CASSVSSGGAETQYF. The CDR3, as DNA: TGTGCCAGCAGCGTATCTAGCGGAGGGGCAGAGACCCAGTACTTC.

Only a few counts were recorded for this clonotype. The V gene is TRBV13, the J gene TRBJ2-1; TRBD2 agrees at 11 bases. After removal of 2 bases from V and 8 bases from J, the junction contained 2 bases not matched to a gene. Germline V gives CDR1 PRHDT, CDR2 FYEKMQ (reference sequence). This CDR3 has 14 amino acids. CDR3 loop: CASSLTSGSYEQFF. CDR3 nucleotides: TGTGCCAGCAGCTTAACTAGCGGGAGCTATGAGCAGTTCTTC.

This clonotype has ten or more counts. V gene TRBV4-1 combines with J gene TRBJ1-2; D is unclear. V was cut by 0 bases and J by 3 bases, with 11 bases left in between. The CDR3 runs 15 residues. Germline loops: CDR1 MGHRA, CDR2 YSYEKL. The CDR3 DNA sequence: TGCGCCAGCAGCCAAGATGTTTCGGGGTACTATGGCTACACCTTC. Its protein product is CASSQDVSGYYGYTF.

The chain uses TRBV12-3 or TRBV12-4 and TRBJ2-7; D is unresolved. The CDR3 consists of 13 residues. Trimming took off 6 bases at V and 0 bases at J, with 9 bases between the two ends. In DNA, the CDR3 is TGTGCCAGCAGATCCACACCCTCCTACGAGCAGTACTTC. It translates to CASRSTPSYEQYF.